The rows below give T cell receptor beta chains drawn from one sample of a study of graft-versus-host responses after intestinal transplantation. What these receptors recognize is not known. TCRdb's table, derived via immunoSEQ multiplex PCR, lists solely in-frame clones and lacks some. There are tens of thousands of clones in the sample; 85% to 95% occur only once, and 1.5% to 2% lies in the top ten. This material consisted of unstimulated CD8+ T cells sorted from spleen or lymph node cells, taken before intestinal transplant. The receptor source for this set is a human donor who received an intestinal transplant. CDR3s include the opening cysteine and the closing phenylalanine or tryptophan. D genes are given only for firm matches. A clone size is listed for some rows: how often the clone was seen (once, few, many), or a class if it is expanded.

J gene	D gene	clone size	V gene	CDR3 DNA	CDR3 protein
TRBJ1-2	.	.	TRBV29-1	TGCAGCGTCTTCGGCGGCTATGGCTACACCTTC	CSVFGGYGYTF
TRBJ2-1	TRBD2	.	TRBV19	TGTGCCAGTAGTATTGATGCGGGGGGGCGAGATGAGCAGTTCTTC	CASSIDAGGRDEQFF
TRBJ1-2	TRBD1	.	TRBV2	TGTGCCAGCAGTGAAGAGGTCGGGACAGATGGCTACACCTTC	CASSEEVGTDGYTF
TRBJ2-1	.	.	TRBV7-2	TGTGCCAGCAGCTTAGCACTAGTTTTGGGTGAGCAGTTCTTC	CASSLALVLGEQFF
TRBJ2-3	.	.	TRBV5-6	TGTGCCAGCAGGTCGCGGTGGAGTCTGAGCACAGATACGCAGTATTTT	CASRSRWSLSTDTQYF
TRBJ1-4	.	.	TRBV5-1	TGCGCCAGCAGCTTGGACGGCGGGGAAGAAAAACTGTTTTTT	CASSLDGGEEKLFF
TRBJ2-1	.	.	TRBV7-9	TGTGCCAGCAGCTCCGCACAGGGGAGGCTTATGAATGAGCAGTTCTTC	CASSSAQGRLMNEQFF
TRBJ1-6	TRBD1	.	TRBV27	TGTGCCAGCAGCCGTAACAGGGGTTCACCCCTCCACTTT	CASSRNRGSPLHF
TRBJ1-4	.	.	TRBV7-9	TGTGCCAGCAGCTTAGCGAATCTGGGACTTACTAATGAAAAACTGTTTTTT	CASSLANLGLTNEKLFF
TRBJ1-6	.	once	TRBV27	TGTGCCAGCAGCCCTGGCGGCAGGGGAATTTCACCCCTCCACTTT	CASSPGGRGISPLHF
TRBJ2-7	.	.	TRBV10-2	TGCGCCAGCAACCCAGGTACCGCCTACGAGCAGTACTTC	CASNPGTAYEQYF
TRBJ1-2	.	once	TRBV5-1	TGCGCCAGCAGCTTGGAAGCCGGGACTCTTCGTGGCTACACCTTC	CASSLEAGTLRGYTF
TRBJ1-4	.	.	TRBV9	TGTGCCAGCAGCGTAGATGGGGGGGCTAATGAAAAACTGTTTTTT	CASSVDGGANEKLFF
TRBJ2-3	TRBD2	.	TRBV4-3	TGCGCCAGCAGCCAAGCAGCGGGGGACCGCACAGATACGCAGTATTTT	CASSQAAGDRTDTQYF
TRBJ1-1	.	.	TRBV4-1	TGCGCCAGCAGCCTCCTCGGCGGCGGGACTGAAGCTTTCTTT	CASSLLGGGTEAFF
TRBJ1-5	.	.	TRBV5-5	TGTGCCAGCAGCGTTGACGGGTTTCAGCCCCAGCATTTT	CASSVDGFQPQHF
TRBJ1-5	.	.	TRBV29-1	TGCAGCGTGCTACAGGGAGATACCCAGCATTTT	CSVLQGDTQHF
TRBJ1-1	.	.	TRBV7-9	TGTGCCAGCAGCACCCCCGGGAACACTGAAGCTTTCTTT	CASSTPGNTEAFF
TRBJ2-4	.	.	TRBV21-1	TGTGCCAGCAGCAAAGACTTGTCCCGAGGACAGGGTGCCAAAAACATTCAGTACTTC	CASSKDLSRGQGAKNIQYF
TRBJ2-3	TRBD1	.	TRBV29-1	TGCAGCGTTGCAGGACAGGGGTTTAGCACAGATACGCAGTATTTT	CSVAGQGFSTDTQYF
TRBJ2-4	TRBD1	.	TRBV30	TGTGCCTGCAGCCCCGGGACAGGGTACATTCAGTACTTC	CACSPGTGYIQYF
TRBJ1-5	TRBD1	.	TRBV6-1	TGTGCCAGCAGTCCCGGACAGGGCTTTCGTCAGCCCCAGCATTTT	CASSPGQGFRQPQHF
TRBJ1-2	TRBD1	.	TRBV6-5	TGTGCCAGCAGTCCGACAGGGGGCTATGGCTACACCTTC	CASSPTGGYGYTF